This TCR beta chain was identified during a study of response to subunit inactivated influenza vaccine. V was shortened by 6 bases and J by 7 bases, with 16 bases between the two germline ends. The germline V gene has CDR1 LGHDT and CDR2 YNNKEL (reference sequence). The CDR3 loop spans 14 amino acids. Study outcomes and limitations: There was a suggestion from the authors that each seasonal influenza vaccination recruits few new T cells.

TCRdb ran MiXCR on the RT-PCR reads and lists one entry per CDR3 protein. Of just over 300,000 distinct CDR3 sequences in the sample, 21% were seen once. There are a few counts of this clonotype. Its specificity is not known. The sample consisted of PBMCs from blood, taken less than 22 months after vaccination. The sequence was obtained from a man in his fifties or sixties who received an inactivated influenza vaccine. The chain recombines TRBV3-1 with TRBJ1-5, with D maybe TRBD1 (5 bases). The CDR3 DNA sequence: TGTGCCAGCAGTGAGGGATGGGGCTGGCAGCCCCAGCATTTT. It translates to CASSEGWGWQPQHF.